The clone carrying this T cell receptor (beta chain) turned up a few times. This sample was included in a study of identical twins. TCRdb independently ran MiXCR on the 5' RACE reads; one entry per CDR3 protein. The sample holds 450,000 or so distinct CDR3 sequences; approximately 15% are singletons and the top ten take 0.5% to 0.65%. Trimming removed 4 bases from V and 3 bases from J, with 10 bases in between. This CDR3 contains 13 residues. Germline CDR1 MDHEN, CDR2 SYDVKM. These data are also associated with another study on yellow fever vaccine responses in identical twins.

The material sequenced was CD4+ T cells sorted from blood. The TCR sequence derives from a woman younger than 35 in good health. The chain recombines TRBV28 with TRBJ2-7; D remains unclear. CDR3 protein: CASSSARNYEQYF. CDR3 sequence (DNA): TGTGCCAGCAGTTCGGCACGCAACTACGAGCAGTACTTC.